The 27 T cell receptor beta chains given below trace back to one sample, sequenced in a study of blood T cell repertoires in COVID-19 (dated by TCRdb to 2018 to 2020). Library prep was done by the immunoSEQ multiplex PCR assay. Sourced from immuneACCESS, this table was stored by TCRdb with only in-frame sequences that have V and J called. A share of the clones is absent; for the studies checked, an unresolved V gene accounts for under half, and the remainder has no known explanation. The sample records a few hundred thousand clones, around nine tenths of which are singletons. The top ten clonotypes cover 3.5% to 4% of the sample. Sequencing used peripheral blood. These receptors all come from a woman between 55 and 75 years old with COVID-19, enrolled during active disease.

This chain links TRBV6-6 with TRBJ1-5, with 10 bases aligning to TRBD1. CDR3 length: 16 residues. The V and J ends lost 2 bases and 4 bases, in that order; junction bases with no gene match: 5. Germline lookup yields CDR1 MNHNY and CDR2 SVGAGI (reference sequence). The CDR3 loop reads CASSYPGQGTNQPQHF. Written as DNA, the CDR3 is TGTGCCAGCAGTTACCCGGGACAGGGGACTAATCAGCCCCAGCATTTT.

The CDR3 coding sequence is TGTGCCAGCAGCAAAATGGCAAGAATTATGAACACTGAAGCTTTCTTT. Translation gives CASSKMARIMNTEAFF. This sequence joins TRBV21-1 and TRBJ1-1; the table's D call, TRBD1, has no DNA check behind it. TRBV21-1 is termed a pseudogene. The CDR3 sequence is 16 residues long.

This clone appeared a single time. The chain has TRBV20-1 and TRBJ2-1, with D uncertain. The CDR3 covers 15 residues. Germline V gives CDR1 DFQATT, CDR2 SNEGSKA (reference sequence). With 3 bases removed from V and 0 bases from J, the gap between germline ends came to 12 bases. CDR3 DNA sequence: TGCAGTGCTAGTAGAGGCGCCAGCTCCTACAATGAGCAGTTCTTC. Its protein is CSASRGASSYNEQFF.

V is TRBV5-1 and J is TRBJ1-1; TRBD1 matches 10 bases. The CDR3 contains 16 residues. J lost 0 bases, V lost 4 bases, and 6 bases had no gene match. In germline, CDR1 is SGHRS, CDR2 YFSETQ. The CDR3, as DNA: TGCGCCAGCAGCGTACGACAGGGGGCCATGAACACTGAAGCTTTCTTT. Its translation is CASSVRQGAMNTEAFF.

This clone was counted once. The chain links TRBV5-1 to TRBJ2-7, with 13 bases fitting TRBD2. V lost 4 bases and J lost 4; bases outside the gene matches: 5. This CDR3 is 15 amino acids long. Germline V gene lookup returns CDR1 SGHRS and CDR2 YFSETQ. CDR3: CASSTGLAGVYEQYF. CDR3 sequence (DNA): TGCGCCAGCAGCACCGGACTAGCGGGGGTTTACGAGCAGTACTTC.

This clone was detected a few times. The J gene is TRBJ1-1, the V gene TRBV7-9, with D uncertain. Germline assignment: CDR1 SEHNR and CDR2 FQNEAQ (reference sequence). This CDR3 has 13 amino acids. V was clipped by 10 bases and J by 4 bases, with 16 bases between them. The DNA of the CDR3 is TGTGCCACCTTACTCTCTGGGCGCACTGAAGCTTTCTTT. Its protein product is CATLLSGRTEAFF.

This clone occurred once. This rearrangement joins TRBV15 to TRBJ2-5, with 7 bases aligning to TRBD1. With 3 bases clipped from V and 5 bases from J, the junction kept 9 bases outside the gene matches. Germline loops: CDR1 LNHNV, CDR2 YYDKDF (reference sequence). The CDR3 is 15 amino acids. CDR3 nucleotide sequence: TGTGCCACCAGCAGGCCACAGGGGCGAGGGGAGACCCAGTACTTC. Translated: CATSRPQGRGETQYF.

The V call is TRBV9, the J call TRBJ2-3; 8 nucleotides line up with TRBD2. CDR1 is SGDLS and CDR2 is YYNGEE in the germline V gene. J gave up 4 bases and V 3 bases, and 13 bases lay outside the gene matches. The CDR3 runs to 17 residues. DNA for the CDR3: TGTGCCAGCAGCGAATACTTTCTCGCGGGGGGCCCAGATACGCAGTATTTT. It is translated as CASSEYFLAGGPDTQYF.

This clone was seen more than once but under ten times. The V call is TRBV4-1, the J call TRBJ2-1; 9 nucleotides match TRBD2. J gave up 0 bases and V 2 bases, and 8 bases lay outside the gene matches. This CDR3 is 18 amino acids long. Looked up from germline, CDR1 is MGHRA and CDR2 is YSYEKL. CDR3 sequence: CASSQLLLAGSSYNEQFF. For the CDR3, the DNA is TGCGCCAGCAGCCAATTATTACTAGCGGGCAGCTCCTACAATGAGCAGTTCTTC.

In this sample, this clone turned up a few times. This chain links TRBV6-5 with TRBJ1-6; 7 bases map to TRBD1. Germline V gene lookup returns CDR1 MNHEY and CDR2 SVGAGI. The V segment lost 8 bases and the J segment 8 bases; nucleotides outside the gene matches: 9. The CDR3 spans 14 residues. CDR3 coding DNA: TGTGCCAGCCGACTAGGGGGCGCGGATTCACCCCTCCACTTT. Its protein is CASRLGGADSPLHF.

The chain couples TRBV4-1 to TRBJ1-6, with D unresolved. CDR3 length equals 17 residues. The V gene lost 0 bases and the J gene lost 2 bases, with 11 bases spanning the gap. The V gene's germline CDR1 is MGHRA and CDR2 YSYEKL. CDR3 sequence reads: CASSQDLRRTYNSPLHF. The CDR3 DNA follows: TGCGCCAGCAGCCAAGATCTACGGAGAACCTATAATTCACCCCTCCACTTT.

The V gene is TRBV5-1, the J gene TRBJ2-4, with a weak D call TRBD1 (6 bases). This CDR3 region has 15 residues. V was cut by 0 bases and J by 7 bases, with 14 bases left in between. Germline CDR1 is SGHRS and CDR2 is YFSETQ. The CDR3 DNA reads TGCGCCAGCAGCTTGGTGCAGGGGCAAGGCAACATTCAGTACTTC. Its translation is CASSLVQGQGNIQYF.

The rearrangement links TRBV18 to TRBJ1-1, with a tentative D call TRBD1 (6 bases). The CDR3 covers 14 residues. Germline CDR1 is KGHSH and CDR2 is LQKENI. Trimming cost V 0 bases and J 6 bases, with 11 bases left between them. CDR3 in DNA: TGTGCCAGCTCACCACCGGGGGCAGTCCCTGAAGCTTTCTTT. Translated: CASSPPGAVPEAFF.

J is TRBJ1-6 and V is TRBV5-8, with D perhaps matching TRBD1 (5 bases). Looked up from germline, CDR1 is SGHTS and CDR2 is YDEGEE. The V end was cut by 3 bases, the J end by 3 bases, with 10 bases between. The CDR3 runs to 15 residues. CDR3 residues: CASSSTGNYNSPLHF. For the CDR3, the DNA is TGTGCCAGCAGCTCCACAGGAAACTATAATTCACCCCTCCACTTT.

The genes are TRBV7-9 and TRBJ1-5; D possibly corresponds to TRBD1 (5 bases). The CDR3 is 14 amino acids. Per the germline V gene, CDR1 is SEHNR and CDR2 is FQNEAQ (reference sequence). Trimming took 1 base from V and 5 from J, leaving 9 bases between them. CDR3 protein: CASSLEWGDQPQHF. Written as DNA, the CDR3 is TGTGCCAGCAGCTTAGAGTGGGGGGATCAGCCCCAGCATTTT.

This chain connects TRBV5-1 to TRBJ1-1, with a weak D call TRBD1 (6 bases). With 3 bases removed from V and 8 bases from J, the gap between germline ends came to 17 bases. Germline assignment: CDR1 SGHRS and CDR2 YFSETQ. The CDR3 runs to 14 residues. For the CDR3, the DNA is TGCGCCAGCAGCTGGACAGTTCTTGCTTCGGAAGCTTTCTTT. This translates into CASSWTVLASEAFF.

The chain recombines TRBV11-2 with TRBJ2-7, with a tentative D call TRBD1 (6 bases). Germline CDR1 is SGHAT and CDR2 is FQNNGV. CDR3 length: 16 residues. V was cut by 4 bases and J by 6 bases, with 22 bases left in between. CDR3 bases: TGTGCCAGCAGCTCACAGGGTAACGCTTTATTTTTCGAGCAGTACTTC. Its protein product is CASSSQGNALFFEQYF.

This clone occurred once. J is TRBJ1-5 and V is TRBV30, with 9 bases matching TRBD1. The CDR3 contains 15 residues. Trimming removed 0 bases from V and 5 bases from J; junction bases left unmatched: 5. Germline assignment: CDR1 GTSNPN and CDR2 SVGIG (reference sequence). CDR3 sequence: CAWSVGTGTYQPQHF. The CDR3 DNA sequence: TGTGCCTGGAGTGTCGGGACAGGGACCTATCAGCCCCAGCATTTT.

This clone appeared once. The chain carries TRBV6-5 and TRBJ2-3; TRBD1 is a possible D gene (5 bases). Germline CDR1 reads MNHEY; CDR2 reads SVGAGI. The CDR3 length is 14 residues. The ends were cut back, 6 bases at V and 6 bases at J, with 16 bases in the middle. The CDR3 sequence is CASSEDTGRDTQYF. The CDR3 DNA follows: TGTGCCAGCAGCGAGGACACCGGTAGGGATACGCAGTATTTT.

The chain is built from TRBV28 and TRBJ1-3; D gene ambiguous. The germline V gene encodes CDR1 MDHEN and CDR2 SYDVKM. V lost 10 bases to trimming and J lost 0 bases, with 16 bases between them. There are 15 residues in the CDR3. The CDR3 reads CATVSGFFSGNTIYF. CDR3 nucleotides: TGTGCCACCGTTAGCGGGTTTTTCTCTGGAAACACCATATATTTT.

J is TRBJ2-7 and V is TRBV10-2; D is possibly TRBD2 (5 bases). CDR3 length: 14 residues. Germline CDR1 and CDR2: WSHSY and SAAADI. V was shortened by 8 bases and J by 5 bases, with 19 bases between the two germline ends. CDR3 amino acids: CASVGLKLGDEQYF. CDR3 in DNA: TGCGCCAGCGTAGGACTCAAACTCGGCGACGAGCAGTACTTC.

The chain combines TRBV20-1 with TRBJ1-2; D gene ambiguous. The length of the CDR3 is 14 residues. The germline gives CDR1 DFQATT, CDR2 SNEGSKA (reference sequence). Trimming shortened V by 3 bases and J by 2 bases, and 13 bases separated the two germline ends. DNA for the CDR3: TGCAGTGCTAGTAGTAGGCGAGCGAACTATGGCTACACCTTC. It yields the protein CSASSRRANYGYTF.

The chain employs TRBV5-1 and TRBJ2-2; 8 bases fit TRBD2. V trimming: 2 bases; J trimming: 3 bases; junction bases outside the gene matches: 3. CDR1 SGHRS and CDR2 YFSETQ come from the germline V gene. The CDR3 totals 15 residues. CDR3 sequence: CASSFLAGYTGELFF. In nucleotides, the CDR3 is TGCGCCAGCAGCTTCTTAGCGGGGTACACCGGGGAGCTGTTTTTT.

The chain has TRBV9 and TRBJ1-2, with D tentatively TRBD1 (6 bases). Germline values: CDR1 SGDLS, CDR2 YYNGEE. V lost 3 bases, J lost 4 bases, and 10 bases lay in between. The CDR3 runs to 13 residues. The CDR3: CASSARDIYGYTF. The CDR3 nucleotides are TGTGCCAGCAGCGCGAGGGACATCTATGGCTACACCTTC.

J is TRBJ1-1 and V is TRBV19; 9 nucleotides agree with TRBD1. The CDR3 sequence is 14 residues long. Germline V gene sequence: CDR1 LNHDA, CDR2 SQIVND (reference sequence). J gave up 1 base and V 8 bases, and 5 bases lay outside the gene matches. The CDR3 loop reads CASLRQGENTEAFF. CDR3 nucleotide sequence: TGTGCCAGTCTGAGACAGGGGGAGAACACTGAAGCTTTCTTT.

J is TRBJ1-2 and V is TRBV7-3, with a tentative D call TRBD1 (5 bases). The CDR3 is 13 residues long. Germline CDR1 and CDR2: SGHTA and FQGTGA. V was shortened by 6 bases and J by 6 bases, with 14 bases between the two germline ends. CDR3 region: CASSLSGGNGYTF. CDR3 bases: TGTGCCAGCAGTTTATCCGGGGGTAATGGCTACACCTTC.

The chain is built from TRBV18 and TRBJ2-3, with a weak D call TRBD1 (6 bases). The ends were cut back, 4 bases at V and 0 bases at J, with 14 bases in the middle. Germline loops: CDR1 KGHSH, CDR2 LQKENI. The CDR3 totals 16 residues. The CDR3 bases are TGTGCCAGCTCACGACAGGCGACAGCTAGCACAGATACGCAGTATTTT. Protein sequence: CASSRQATASTDTQYF.